This entry describes one T cell receptor (beta chain). The antigen is not known. Libraries were prepared by immunoSEQ multiplex PCR; TCRdb keeps only in-frame clonotypes and omits some of them. The sample shows about 55,000 clones, 70% to 90% of them seen only once. The data originate from a study of T cell responses to AZD1222 COVID-19 vaccine. Study-wide results and caveats: Only a handful of people who got AZD1222 tested seropositive at baseline. Of spike-specific TCRs, nearly half reportedly target regions left unmutated in variants. White British donors predominated, females outnumbered males, and clonal diversity was possibly underestimated.

The CDR3 has 16 amino acids. Germline-derived CDR1 and CDR2 are LNHDA and SQIVND (reference sequence). Unmatched junction bases numbered 11, after V lost 7 bases and J lost 4 bases. This receptor was identified in an adult in good health. The sample was peripheral blood, taken on day 0 of AZD1222 vaccination. The gene calls are TRBV19 and TRBJ1-5; TRBD1 agrees at 9 bases. CDR3 nucleotide sequence: TGTGCCAGTACCCAAAGCCCGACAGGGGGAAATCAGCCCCAGCATTTT. It translates to CASTQSPTGGNQPQHF.